What follows describes a single T cell receptor beta chain. Its cognate antigen is unknown. The PCR made use of 60 Vbeta and 13 Jbeta primers. Method: immunoSEQ multiplex PCR; TCRdb's copy keeps in-frame clones and lacks some. The data hold roughly 190,000 clones, with 75% to 90% observed a single time. The entry originates in a study of cytomegalovirus exposure and HLA in healthy donors. Study outcomes and limitations: What a later analysis showed was that several of the most significant clusters appeared linked to common viral pathogens. Certain sequence variants were highly shared and formed a cluster, and this cluster was likely a sequencing artifact. As confirmed in vitro, a few CMV-associated chains were specific for CMV antigens.

V lost 3 bases and J lost 4, with 15 bases in between. This CDR3 is built from 15 residues. Germline CDR1 LNHDA, CDR2 SQIVND (reference sequence). This sequence joins TRBV19 and TRBJ2-5, with a tentative D call TRBD2 (6 bases). This clonotype was obtained from a boy aged 2 to 10 in good health and CMV-seronegative. Sequenced material: PBMCs. Written as DNA, the CDR3 is TGTGCCAGTAGTATCGCCCGGGGGTCGCGAGAGACCCAGTACTTC. Translation: CASSIARGSRETQYF.